This note documents a single T cell receptor beta chain sequence. The data were taken from a study of response to subunit inactivated influenza vaccine. TCRdb fed the RT-PCR reads into MiXCR, producing one record per CDR3 protein. The data contain hundreds of thousands of distinct CDR3 sequences, less than 20% of them singletons. CDR1 is LGHDT, CDR2 YNNKEL, per germline (reference sequence). The CDR3 totals 15 residues. V shed 0 bases and J shed 0 bases, with 8 bases lying between them. The V call is TRBV3-1, the J call TRBJ1-2, with a possible D match to TRBD1 (6 bases). The sequence derives from a man aged 45-60 years who received an inactivated influenza vaccine. The material was PBMCs from blood, obtained more than 4 days after vaccination. Written as DNA, the CDR3 is TGTGCCAGCAGCCAAGAGGACAGCCCTAACTATGGCTACACCTTC. It codes for CASSQEDSPNYGYTF.